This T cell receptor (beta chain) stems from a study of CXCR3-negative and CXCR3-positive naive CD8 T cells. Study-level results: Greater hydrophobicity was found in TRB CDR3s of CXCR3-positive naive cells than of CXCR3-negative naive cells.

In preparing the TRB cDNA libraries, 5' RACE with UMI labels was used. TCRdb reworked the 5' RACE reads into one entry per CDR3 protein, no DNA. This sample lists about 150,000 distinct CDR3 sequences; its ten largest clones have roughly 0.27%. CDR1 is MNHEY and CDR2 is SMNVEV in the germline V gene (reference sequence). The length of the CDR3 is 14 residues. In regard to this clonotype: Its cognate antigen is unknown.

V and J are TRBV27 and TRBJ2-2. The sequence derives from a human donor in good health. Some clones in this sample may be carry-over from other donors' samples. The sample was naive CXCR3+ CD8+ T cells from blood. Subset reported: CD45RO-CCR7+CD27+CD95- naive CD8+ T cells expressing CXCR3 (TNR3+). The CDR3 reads CASSRDRGIGELFF.